These T cell receptor beta chains were read from a single sample in a study of OX40 agonist ivuxolimab in advanced cancers. Measured with immunoSEQ multiplex PCR; TCRdb has only the in-frame clones, and not every one. Counted here are about 20,000 clones, about 84% occurring once; the ten biggest clones make up under 45%. Specimen: CD4+ or CD8+ T cells sorted from blood, collected in a trial of the OX40 agonist ivuxolimab. These receptor sequences come from an adult with an advanced solid tumor such as melanoma, head and neck, liver or kidney cancer. CDR3s include the opening cysteine and the closing phenylalanine or tryptophan. The order of the fields is J gene, CDR3 length, V gene, clone size, CDR3 protein. Clone size is given for some rows only: seen once, a few or many times, or a class if the clone is expanded.

>TRBJ2-7|17|TRBV5-5|-
CASSLNREPFSSYEQYF
>TRBJ1-5|14|TRBV7-9|-
CASSPGVSNQPQHF
>TRBJ1-5|16|TRBV28|-
CASSPLRGSSNQPQHF
>TRBJ2-1|16|TRBV5-5|-
CASSLTSGGLYNEQFF
>TRBJ2-7|13|TRBV13|-
CASSFRGRDEQYF
>TRBJ1-5|15|TRBV6-5|-
CASSSDGGYNQPQHF
>TRBJ1-2|18|TRBV14|few
CASSQGVPGRGRGYGYTF
>TRBJ1-4|15|TRBV6-5|-
CASSQPRQGDEKLFF
>TRBJ2-7|13|TRBV27|-
CASSLGRTYEQYF
>TRBJ2-3|10|TRBV7-2|once
CASSEDTQYF
>TRBJ2-1|16|TRBV5-6|-
CASSLLRDRGYNEQFF
>TRBJ1-5|11|TRBV6-1|-
CASTPGGPQHF
>TRBJ2-7|13|TRBV6-6|few
CASSYGRQEEEYF
>TRBJ2-1|16|TRBV6-1|-
CASSETQGVSYNEQFF
>TRBJ2-7|18|TRBV7-2|-
CASSLVPRLAGGRDEQYF
>TRBJ2-3|17|TRBV5-2|once
CASSLTNKPPRADTQYF
>TRBJ1-5|16|TRBV19|-
CASSIGTGSGNQPQHF
>TRBJ2-7|15|TRBV28|-
CASTTGRSLSYEQYF
>TRBJ2-1|17|TRBV4-1|-
CASSQEFPGGSYNEQFF
>TRBJ1-5|15|TRBV30|-
CAWSVLDSPNQPQHF
>TRBJ2-2|12|TRBV25-1|large
CASAPGVGELFF
>TRBJ2-1|18|TRBV19|-
CASSIHVGTGPGGNEQFF
>TRBJ2-1|15|TRBV6-5|-
CASSPRGSSYNEQFF
>TRBJ2-1|13|TRBV6-6|medium-sized
CASSPSTMDEQFF
>TRBJ2-1|15|TRBV19|once
CASSISGGAYNEQFF
>TRBJ1-1|13|TRBV11-1|-
CASSSRQAAEAFF
>TRBJ1-6|17|TRBV2|-
CASRETGTGVVNSPLHF
>TRBJ2-7|20|TRBV5-1|-
CASSLKLEQRTSGAPYEQYF
>TRBJ2-3|13|TRBV28|-
CASSHGPTDTQYF
>TRBJ1-5|17|TRBV23-1|few
CASSRFGEQGYNQPQHF
>TRBJ2-5|16|TRBV9|-
CASSAAPGLALSEQYF
>TRBJ2-7|15|TRBV9|once
CASSAAQGGLYEQYF
>TRBJ1-1|13|TRBV6-4|few
CASSDRVGTEAFF
>TRBJ1-1|14|TRBV9|-
CASSFTGMNTEAFF
>TRBJ2-2|14|TRBV4-1|-
CASSQDSRPGELFF